What follows are 27 T cell receptor beta chains derived from one specimen sequenced in a study of OX40 agonist ivuxolimab in advanced cancers. Data came from immunoSEQ multiplex PCR; TCRdb stores just in-frame clones and leaves some out. The sample lists roughly 70,000 clones, about nine tenths occurring once. This specimen consisted of CD4+ or CD8+ T cells sorted from blood, obtained in a trial of the OX40 agonist ivuxolimab. These receptors all come from an adult with an advanced solid tumor such as melanoma, head and neck, liver or kidney cancer.

Worth noting for this clone: The junction departs from germline at one end; a sequencing error may be responsible. The chain recombines TRBV29-1 with TRBJ1-5; a weak D match, TRBD1 (6 bases). The CDR3 contains 13 residues. CDR1 SQVTM and CDR2 ANQGSEA come from the germline V gene. In DNA form, the CDR3 reads TGCAGCGTGGAAGTAGGGGGTGATCAGCCCCAGCATTTT. This sequence encodes CSVEVGGDQPQHF.

The V call is TRBV6-5, the J call TRBJ1-2, with 7 bases identical to TRBD1. CDR1 MNHEY and CDR2 SVGAGI come from the germline V gene. The CDR3 contains 12 residues. Trimming at V came to 8 bases and at J to 3 bases, leaving 3 bases not matched to a gene. The CDR3 loop reads CASLTGDYGYTF. CDR3 nucleotide sequence: TGTGCCAGCCTAACAGGGGACTATGGCTACACCTTC.

This clone was detected only once. The chain recombines TRBV15 with TRBJ2-3; 10 positions match TRBD2. After removal of 2 bases from V and 6 bases from J, the junction contained 2 bases not matched to a gene. Germline V gene data show CDR1 as LNHNV and CDR2 as YYDKDF (reference sequence). CDR3 size: 14 residues. The CDR3 DNA reads TGTGCCACCAGCAGACTAGCGGGAGCTGATACGCAGTATTTT. Residues: CATSRLAGADTQYF.

A few counts support this clone. The genes are TRBV18 and TRBJ2-1; D gene unclear. The CDR3 is 12 amino acids. The germline V gene has CDR1 KGHSH and CDR2 LQKENI. V was clipped by 4 bases and J by 5 bases, with 6 bases between them. This CDR3 is CASSRDHNEQFF. CDR3 sequence (DNA): TGTGCCAGCTCACGCGACCACAATGAGCAGTTCTTC. Looking up the rest from reference TRBV18 and TRBJ2-1 gives the full variable domain: NAGVMQNPRHLVRRRGQEARLRCSPMKGHSHVYWYRQLPEEGLKFMVYLQKENIIDESGMPKERFSAEFPKEGPSILRIQQVVRGDSAAYFCASSRDHNEQFFGPGTRLTVL.

The CDR3 DNA reads as TGTGCCAGTAGTATAGTCGGGGTGGGCTCCAGTGTCAATGAGCAGTTCTTC. Residues: CASSIVGVGSSVNEQFF. The gene calls are TRBV19 and TRBJ2-1, with D possibly matching TRBD2 (5 bases). Germline CDR1 reads LNHDA; CDR2 reads SQIVND (reference sequence). There are 17 residues in the CDR3. The V end was cut by 1 base, the J end by 6 bases, with 19 bases between.

The chain recombines TRBV28 with TRBJ1-1, with D perhaps matching TRBD1 (6 bases). Per the germline V gene, CDR1 is MDHEN and CDR2 is SYDVKM. CDR3 length equals 15 residues. Trimming shortened V by 5 bases and J by 5 bases, and 18 bases separated the two germline ends. Here the CDR3 reads CASSLSIGGTTEAFF. In DNA form, the CDR3 reads TGTGCCAGCAGTCTAAGTATCGGGGGCACTACTGAAGCTTTCTTT.

Only a few counts were recorded for this clone. This chain links TRBV10-3 with TRBJ2-3, with D perhaps given as TRBD1 or TRBD2 (5 bases each). Germline loops: CDR1 ENHRY, CDR2 SYGVKD. This CDR3 is 14 amino acids long. The CDR3, as DNA: TGTGCTGTTGGGGGAGCGGCTAGCACAGATACGCAGTATTTT. Its translation: CAVGGAASTDTQYF.

The chain combines TRBV29-1 with TRBJ2-7; TRBD2 might be the D (7 bases). Germline V gene lookup returns CDR1 SQVTM and CDR2 ANQGSEA. The CDR3 length is 13 residues. The germline V and J ends were trimmed by 7 bases and 1 base, with 14 bases remaining between them. The DNA for the CDR3 is TGCAGCGCCCGCGGGGGCCCGTCCTACGAGCAGTACTTC. Translating it yields CSARGGPSYEQYF.

This chain connects TRBV5-4 to TRBJ1-1; D not resolved. Germline CDR1 is SGHNT and CDR2 is YYREEE (reference sequence). V shed 0 bases and J shed 0 bases, with 6 bases lying between them. The CDR3 runs to 14 residues. CDR3 sequence (DNA): TGTGCCAGCAGCTTGGAGTTATTGAACACTGAAGCTTTCTTT. Its translation: CASSLELLNTEAFF.

CDR3 loop: CASSPRGGQSNQPQHF. CDR3 nucleotides: TGTGCCAGCTCACCTAGAGGAGGACAGTCCAATCAGCCCCAGCATTTT. The chain joins TRBV18 to TRBJ1-5; the D gene is possibly TRBD1 (6 bases). V was pared by 3 bases and J by 3 bases, with 15 bases between. Germline-derived CDR1 and CDR2 are KGHSH and LQKENI. The CDR3 is made up of 16 amino acids.

This clone was detected only once. Compared with germline, one end of the junction differs, possibly owing to a read error. Different DNA sequences within this sample yield the same CDR3. This chain uses TRBV2 with TRBJ2-7; TRBD1 agrees at 8 bases. CDR1 is SNHLY and CDR2 is FYNNEI in the germline V gene. The CDR3 is made up of 12 amino acids. The DNA of the CDR3 is TGTGCCAGTGGGCAGGGGGCCTACGAGCAGTATTTC. Its translation: CASGQGAYEQYF. The full variable domain, rest sourced from reference TRBV2 and TRBJ2-7, is EPEVTQTPSHQVTQMGQEVILRCVPISNHLYFYWYRQILGQKVEFLVSFYNNEISEKSEIFDDQFSVERPDGSNFTLKIRSTKLEDSAMYFCASGQGAYEQYFGPGTRLTVT.

The chain is built from TRBV4-2 and TRBJ1-2; D is ambiguous. Germline V lookup: CDR1 LGHNA, CDR2 YNFKEQ. This CDR3 spans 13 amino acids. The V gene lost 0 bases and the J gene lost 6 bases, with 8 bases spanning the gap. CDR3 in amino acids: CASSQEKTDGYTF. The DNA of the CDR3 is TGTGCCAGCAGCCAAGAGAAAACTGATGGCTACACCTTC.

V is TRBV7-3 and J is TRBJ2-5; 7 bases line up with TRBD2. The CDR3 spans 14 residues. J was trimmed by 4 bases and V by 5 bases; bases with no gene match: 7. Per germline, CDR1 SGHTA and CDR2 FQGTGA. The DNA of the CDR3 is TGTGCCAGCAGCAGGTTTTTAGCGGGAGAGACCCAGTACTTC. Translating it yields CASSRFLAGETQYF.

CDR3 region: CASSSEGQGAKNIQYF. The CDR3 DNA is TGCGCCAGCAGCTCCGAGGGGCAGGGTGCCAAAAACATTCAGTACTTC. This rearrangement joins TRBV5-1 to TRBJ2-4; D tentatively fits TRBD1 or TRBD2 (5 bases each). V lost 3 bases and J lost 1, with 14 bases in between. The CDR3 is made up of 16 amino acids. Germline CDR1 is SGHRS and CDR2 is YFSETQ.

The sample holds one count of this clone. The genes are TRBV28 and TRBJ1-5; TRBD1 matches 8 bases. With V trimmed by 7 bases and J by 5 bases, 10 bases remained unmatched. This CDR3 is built from 15 residues. Germline CDR1 is MDHEN and CDR2 is SYDVKM. Written as DNA, the CDR3 is TGTGCCAGCAAAGACACAGGGGGGGGCCATCAGCCCCAGCATTTT. Amino acid sequence: CASKDTGGGHQPQHF.

The CDR3 region has the DNA TGTGCCAGCCGCCCGGGGGGGGGAAGCTACGAGCAGTACTTC. The encoded protein is CASRPGGGSYEQYF. This sequence joins TRBV7-2 and TRBJ2-7; TRBD2 matches at 8 bases. The CDR3 spans 14 residues. Germline CDR1 and CDR2: SGHTA and FQGNSA. Trimming cost V 8 bases and J 3 bases; bases outside gene matches: 9. Filled out from reference TRBV7-2 and TRBJ2-7, the complete variable domain reads GAGVSQSPSNKVTEKGKDVELRCDPISGHTALYWYRQSLGQGLEFLIYFQGNSAPDKSGLPSDRFSAERTGGSVSTLTIQRTQQEDSAVYLCASRPGGGSYEQYFGPGTRLTVT.

This rearrangement joins TRBV19 to TRBJ2-7, with 8 bases lining up with TRBD1. V lost 5 bases, J lost 5 bases, and 5 bases stayed unmatched. Germline assignment: CDR1 LNHDA and CDR2 SQIVND (reference sequence). CDR3 length: 13 amino acids. CDR3 region: CASSGQGSHEQYF. For the CDR3, the DNA is TGTGCCAGTAGTGGACAGGGATCCCACGAGCAGTACTTC.

J is TRBJ2-6 and V is TRBV7-9; no firm D call. This CDR3 has 12 residues. Trimming stripped 0 bases from V and 18 bases from J, with 12 bases between. CDR1 is SEHNR, CDR2 FQNEAQ, per germline (reference sequence). CDR3 nucleotides: TGTGCCAGCAGCTTAGCGCCAACGGGCTGGACTTTC. It yields the protein CASSLAPTGWTF.

This clone is medium-sized. This chain joins TRBV5-1 and TRBJ2-1, with TRBD1 matching over 8 bases. The CDR3 is 15 residues long. Germline CDR1 reads SGHRS; CDR2 reads YFSETQ. V gave up 0 bases and J gave up 3 bases; unmatched junction bases: 2. This chain's CDR3 is CASSLDRGVYNEQFF. In DNA form, the CDR3 reads TGCGCCAGCAGCTTGGACAGGGGGGTCTACAATGAGCAGTTCTTC.

The chain uses TRBV6-1 and TRBJ1-2; TRBD1 matches 9 bases. V was clipped by 5 bases and J by 5 bases; unmatched bases: 9. The CDR3 covers 15 residues. The germline V gene encodes CDR1 MNHNS and CDR2 SASEGT. In DNA form, the CDR3 reads TGTGCCAGCAGTACCCAGGACAGGGGAGTTTATGGCTACACCTTC. Protein: CASSTQDRGVYGYTF.

The chain couples TRBV7-3 to TRBJ2-1; D not certain. CDR1 and CDR2 (germline): SGHTA, FQGTGA. The V end lost 1 base, the J end lost 4 bases, and 5 bases lay between the germline ends. This CDR3 comprises 13 residues. In DNA form, the CDR3 reads TGTGCCAGCAGCTTAAATGCGTACAATGAGCAGTTCTTC. Translating gives CASSLNAYNEQFF.

The gene calls are TRBV19 and TRBJ2-5; tentatively, D is TRBD1 or TRBD2 (5 bases each). The germline gives CDR1 LNHDA, CDR2 SQIVND (reference sequence). V dropped 4 bases and J dropped 5 bases, with 29 bases sitting between them. The CDR3 has 19 amino acids. The CDR3 nucleotides read TGTGCCAGTAGTACCGGGACCAGGGACCGGGGAGCAGGGCGGGAGACCCAGTACTTC. Residues: CASSTGTRDRGAGRETQYF.

The rearrangement joins TRBV2 to TRBJ2-2, with 9 bases fitting TRBD2. There are 15 residues in the CDR3. Germline V gives CDR1 SNHLY, CDR2 FYNNEI. J lost 5 bases, V lost 2 bases, and 3 bases had no gene match. The CDR3, as DNA: TGTGCCAGCAGTGAACCTAGCGGGATGACCGGGGAGCTGTTTTTT. This gives the protein CASSEPSGMTGELFF.

CDR3 region: CASKTSPGTGLGTEAFF. CDR3 coding DNA: TGCGCCAGCAAAACCAGTCCCGGGACAGGGTTGGGTACTGAAGCTTTCTTT. The V gene is TRBV5-1, the J gene TRBJ1-1; 9 positions match TRBD1. Germline-derived CDR1 and CDR2 are SGHRS and YFSETQ. The CDR3 totals 17 residues. V dropped 6 bases and J dropped 5; count of bases not matched to a gene: 17. Full variable domain (rest looked up from reference TRBV5-1 and TRBJ1-1): KAGVTQTPRYLIKTRGQQVTLSCSPISGHRSVSWYQQTPGQGLQFLFEYFSETQRNKGNFPGRFSGRQFSNSRSEMNVSTLELGDSALYLCASKTSPGTGLGTEAFFGQGTRLTVV.

The chain links TRBV29-1 to TRBJ2-1; D is undetermined. The CDR3 runs to 11 residues. The ends were cut back, 6 bases at V and 3 bases at J, with 6 bases in the middle. The germline V gene has CDR1 SQVTM and CDR2 ANQGSEA. CDR3 sequence reads: CSVWLYNEQFF. CDR3 bases: TGCAGCGTATGGCTCTACAATGAGCAGTTCTTC.

The chain couples TRBV10-3 to TRBJ2-7, with D possibly called TRBD1 or TRBD2 (5 bases each). Trimming cost V 8 bases and J 6 bases, with 14 bases left between them. Germline-derived CDR1 and CDR2 are ENHRY and SYGVKD. This CDR3 contains 12 residues. CDR3: CAIGLRGVEQYF. CDR3 nucleotide sequence: TGTGCCATCGGCCTACGAGGGGTCGAGCAGTACTTC.

This sequence joins TRBV28 and TRBJ1-5; a possible D gene is TRBD1 (5 bases). This CDR3 is built from 15 residues. Looked up from germline, CDR1 is MDHEN and CDR2 is SYDVKM. The germline V and J ends were trimmed by 4 bases and 3 bases, with 13 bases remaining between them. The CDR3 DNA reads as TGTGCCAGCAGTTCCCTGACAGTTCACAATCAGCCCCAGCATTTT. It is translated as CASSSLTVHNQPQHF.